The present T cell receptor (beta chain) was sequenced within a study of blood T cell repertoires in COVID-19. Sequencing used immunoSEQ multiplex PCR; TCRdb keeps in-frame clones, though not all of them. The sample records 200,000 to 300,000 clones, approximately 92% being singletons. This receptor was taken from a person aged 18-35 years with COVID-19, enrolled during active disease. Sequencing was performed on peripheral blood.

CDR3 in DNA: TGTGCCAGCAGCTTGCTAGGAGGAGATACGCAGTATTTT. It yields the protein CASSLLGGDTQYF. The rearrangement uses TRBV5-8 and TRBJ2-3; possibly TRBD2 for D (5 bases). This CDR3 contains 13 residues. CDR1 is SGHTS, CDR2 YDEGEE, per germline. Trimming cost V 1 base and J 5 bases, with 8 bases left between them.